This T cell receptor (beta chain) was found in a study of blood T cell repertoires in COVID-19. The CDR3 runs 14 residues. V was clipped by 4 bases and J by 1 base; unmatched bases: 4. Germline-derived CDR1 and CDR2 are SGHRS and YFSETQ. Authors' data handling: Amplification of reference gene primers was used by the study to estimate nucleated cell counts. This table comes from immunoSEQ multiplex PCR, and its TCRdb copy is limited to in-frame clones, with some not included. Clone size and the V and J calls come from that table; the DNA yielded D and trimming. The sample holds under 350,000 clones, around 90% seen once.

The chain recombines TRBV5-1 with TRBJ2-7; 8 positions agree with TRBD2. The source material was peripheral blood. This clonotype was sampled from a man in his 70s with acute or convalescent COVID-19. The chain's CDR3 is CASSPTSVSYEQYF. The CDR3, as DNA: TGCGCCAGCAGCCCGACTAGCGTTTCCTACGAGCAGTACTTC.